The T cell receptor beta chain under discussion was sequenced for a study of T cells after yellow fever vaccination. Across the study: Fractions containing few cells were prepared with SMART-Seq v4 Ultra Low Input.

A single record per CDR3 protein comes from TCRdb applying MiXCR to the 5' RACE reads. The repertoire holds more than 350,000 distinct CDR3 sequences, with roughly 10% as singletons. Germline CDR1 DFQATT, CDR2 SNEGSKA (reference sequence). V was trimmed by 5 bases and J by 1 base, leaving 8 bases between them. There are 12 residues in the CDR3. The sample was PBMCs, taken on the day of the first yellow fever vaccination. This chain uses TRBV20-1 with TRBJ1-1; D gene unclear. The clonotype comes from a man aged 18 to 30 who received the YFV17D yellow fever vaccine. The CDR3 spells CSAGRENTEAFF. DNA of the CDR3: TGCAGTGCTGGGAGAGAGAACACTGAAGCTTTCTTT.